This TCR beta chain was obtained from a study of cytomegalovirus exposure and HLA in healthy donors. Whole-study context: Both the roughly 120 validation repertoires and the roughly 700 first-cohort repertoires used the same platform, as reported by a later analysis.

Details on this clone: Its antigen remains unidentified.

The assay was immunoSEQ multiplex PCR, and TCRdb's table has in-frame clones only and misses some. The repertoire has 150,000 to 200,000 clones, 80% to 85% of them found once; the top ten carry 2.5% to 3%. These donors were members of the approximately 110-subject validation cohort, a group separate from the approximately 670-subject first cohort. Study-level points and caveats: Among the CMV-associated chains, three were confirmed in vitro as specific for CMV antigens. TCR beta chains numbering more than 150 were designated cytomegalovirus-associated.

Germline V gives CDR1 SNHLY, CDR2 FYNNEI. The CDR3 is 15 residues long. V was clipped by 8 bases and J by 0 bases, with 16 bases between them. The rearrangement joins TRBV2 to TRBJ1-2; D uncertain. Source material: PBMCs. This receptor was obtained from a woman in her late teens or twenties in good health and CMV-seropositive. In DNA, the CDR3 is TGTGCCAGCGAGCGGAGGCCTTCCGCTAACTATGGCTACACCTTC. Translated: CASERRPSANYGYTF.